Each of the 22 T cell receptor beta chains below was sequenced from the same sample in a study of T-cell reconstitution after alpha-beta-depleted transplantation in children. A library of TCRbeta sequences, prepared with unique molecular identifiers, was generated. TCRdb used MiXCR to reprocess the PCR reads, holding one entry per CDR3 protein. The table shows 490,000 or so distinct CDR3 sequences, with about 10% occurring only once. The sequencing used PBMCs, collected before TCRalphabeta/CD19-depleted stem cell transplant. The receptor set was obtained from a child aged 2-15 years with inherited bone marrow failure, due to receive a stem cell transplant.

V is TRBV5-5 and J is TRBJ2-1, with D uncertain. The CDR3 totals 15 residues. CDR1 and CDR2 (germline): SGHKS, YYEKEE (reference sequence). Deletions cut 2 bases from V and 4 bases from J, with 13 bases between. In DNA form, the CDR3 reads TGTGCCAGCAGCTTACGGCCCCAGCTATACAATGAGCAGTTCTTC. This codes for CASSLRPQLYNEQFF.

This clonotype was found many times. The DNA for the CDR3 is TGTGCCAGCAGCATACTAGCGGGAGGACCCCAAGAGACCCAGTACTTC. Protein product: CASSILAGGPQETQYF. The chain is built from TRBV7-6 and TRBJ2-5, with 12 bases lining up with TRBD2. The germline CDR1 and CDR2 sequences are SGHVS and FNYEAQ. This CDR3 comprises 16 residues. V dropped 5 bases and J dropped 1; count of bases not matched to a gene: 5.

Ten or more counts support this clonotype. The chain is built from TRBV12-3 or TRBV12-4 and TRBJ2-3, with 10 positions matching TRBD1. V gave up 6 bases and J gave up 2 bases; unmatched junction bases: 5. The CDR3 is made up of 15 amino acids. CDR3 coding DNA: TGTGCCAGCAGCCCCGGGACAGGGGTCACAGATACGCAGTATTTT. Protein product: CASSPGTGVTDTQYF.

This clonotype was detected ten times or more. CDR3 in amino acids: CSVSDRATQYF. The CDR3 bases are TGCAGCGTCAGTGACAGAGCGACCCAGTACTTC. The J gene is TRBJ2-5, the V gene TRBV29-1; weak D call: TRBD1 (5 bases). This CDR3 is 11 amino acids long. Per the germline V gene, CDR1 is SQVTM and CDR2 is ANQGSEA. Trimming cost V 6 bases and J 7 bases, with 12 bases left between them.

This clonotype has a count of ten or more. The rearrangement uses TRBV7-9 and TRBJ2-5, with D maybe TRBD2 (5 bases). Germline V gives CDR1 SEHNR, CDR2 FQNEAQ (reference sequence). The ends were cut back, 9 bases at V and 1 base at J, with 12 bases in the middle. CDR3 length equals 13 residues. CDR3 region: CASVDYLQETQYF. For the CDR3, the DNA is TGTGCCAGTGTTGACTACCTCCAAGAGACCCAGTACTTC. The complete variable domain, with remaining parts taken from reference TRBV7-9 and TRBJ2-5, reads DTGVSQNPRHKITKRGQNVTFRCDPISEHNRLYWYRQTLGQGPEFLTYFQNEAQLEKSRLLSDRFSAERPKGSFSTLEIQRTEQGDSAMYLCASVDYLQETQYFGPGTRLLVL.

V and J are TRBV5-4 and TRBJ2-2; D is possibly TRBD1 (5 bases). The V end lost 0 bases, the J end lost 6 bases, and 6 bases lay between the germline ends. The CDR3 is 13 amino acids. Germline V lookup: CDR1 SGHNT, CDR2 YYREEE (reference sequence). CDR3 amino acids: CASSLEGSGELFF. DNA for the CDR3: TGTGCCAGCAGCTTGGAGGGGTCCGGGGAGCTGTTTTTT.

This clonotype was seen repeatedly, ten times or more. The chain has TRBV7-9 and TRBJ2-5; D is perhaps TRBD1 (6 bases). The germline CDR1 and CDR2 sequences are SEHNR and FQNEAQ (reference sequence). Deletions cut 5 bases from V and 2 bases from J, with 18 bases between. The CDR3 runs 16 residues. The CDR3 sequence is CASSPAPLTGQETQYF. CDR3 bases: TGTGCCAGCAGCCCCGCCCCCTTGACAGGACAAGAGACCCAGTACTTC. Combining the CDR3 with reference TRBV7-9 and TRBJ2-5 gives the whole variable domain DTGVSQNPRHKITKRGQNVTFRCDPISEHNRLYWYRQTLGQGPEFLTYFQNEAQLEKSRLLSDRFSAERPKGSFSTLEIQRTEQGDSAMYLCASSPAPLTGQETQYFGPGTRLLVL.

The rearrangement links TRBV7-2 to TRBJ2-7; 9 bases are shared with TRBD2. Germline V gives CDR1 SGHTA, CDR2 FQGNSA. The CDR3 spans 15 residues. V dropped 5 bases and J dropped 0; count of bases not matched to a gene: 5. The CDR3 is CASSPNSGSSYEQYF. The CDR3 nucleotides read TGTGCCAGCAGCCCAAATAGCGGGAGCTCCTACGAGCAGTACTTC. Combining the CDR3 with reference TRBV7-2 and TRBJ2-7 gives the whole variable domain GAGVSQSPSNKVTEKGKDVELRCDPISGHTALYWYRQSLGQGLEFLIYFQGNSAPDKSGLPSDRFSAERTGGSVSTLTIQRTQQEDSAVYLCASSPNSGSSYEQYFGPGTRLTVT.

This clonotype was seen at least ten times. The CDR3, as DNA: TGTGCCAGCTTAAGCCCTAGCTCCTACGAGCAGTACTTC. Encoded protein: CASLSPSSYEQYF. The chain combines TRBV7-9 with TRBJ2-7; D not certain. The V and J ends lost 8 bases and 0 bases respectively, with 11 bases between them. This CDR3 has 13 amino acids. CDR1 and CDR2 (germline): SEHNR, FQNEAQ (reference sequence). Complete variable domain (other parts from reference TRBV7-9 and TRBJ2-7): DTGVSQNPRHKITKRGQNVTFRCDPISEHNRLYWYRQTLGQGPEFLTYFQNEAQLEKSRLLSDRFSAERPKGSFSTLEIQRTEQGDSAMYLCASLSPSSYEQYFGPGTRLTVT.

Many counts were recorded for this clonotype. The CDR3 nucleotides read TGCGCCAGCGGCGTGAGGAGCCGGAATGAAAAACTGTTTTTT. Protein product: CASGVRSRNEKLFF. The chain joins TRBV5-1 to TRBJ1-4, with unresolved D. CDR1 is SGHRS, CDR2 YFSETQ, per germline. The CDR3 has 14 residues. Between the trimmed V and J ends, which lost 7 bases and 5 bases, there was a span of 15 bases. Complete variable domain (other parts from reference TRBV5-1 and TRBJ1-4): KAGVTQTPRYLIKTRGQQVTLSCSPISGHRSVSWYQQTPGQGLQFLFEYFSETQRNKGNFPGRFSGRQFSNSRSEMNVSTLELGDSALYLCASGVRSRNEKLFFGSGTQLSVL.

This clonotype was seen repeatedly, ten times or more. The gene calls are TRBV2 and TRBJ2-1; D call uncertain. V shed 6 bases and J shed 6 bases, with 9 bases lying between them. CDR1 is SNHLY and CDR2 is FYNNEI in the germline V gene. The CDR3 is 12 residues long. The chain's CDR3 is CASSQQGNEQFF. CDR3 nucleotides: TGTGCCAGCAGCCAGCAAGGCAATGAGCAGTTCTTC. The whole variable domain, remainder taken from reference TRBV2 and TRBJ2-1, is EPEVTQTPSHQVTQMGQEVILRCVPISNHLYFYWYRQILGQKVEFLVSFYNNEISEKSEIFDDQFSVERPDGSNFTLKIRSTKLEDSAMYFCASSQQGNEQFFGPGTRLTVL.

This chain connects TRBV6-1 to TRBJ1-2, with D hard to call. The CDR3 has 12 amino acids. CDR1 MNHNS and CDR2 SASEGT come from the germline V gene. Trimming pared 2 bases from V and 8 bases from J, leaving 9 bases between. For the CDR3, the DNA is TGTGCCAGCAGTGAATGGCAGGAGGGCTACACCTTC. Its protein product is CASSEWQEGYTF.

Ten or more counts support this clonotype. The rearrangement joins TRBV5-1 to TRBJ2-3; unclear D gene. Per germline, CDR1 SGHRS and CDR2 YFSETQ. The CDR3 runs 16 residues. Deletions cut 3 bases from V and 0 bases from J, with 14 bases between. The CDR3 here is CASSSTGGVSTDTQYF. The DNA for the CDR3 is TGCGCCAGCAGCTCCACCGGTGGGGTTAGCACAGATACGCAGTATTTT.

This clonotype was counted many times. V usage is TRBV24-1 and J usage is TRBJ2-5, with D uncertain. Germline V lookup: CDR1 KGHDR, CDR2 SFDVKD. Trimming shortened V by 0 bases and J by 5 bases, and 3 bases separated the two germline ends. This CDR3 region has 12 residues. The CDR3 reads CATSDLWETQYF. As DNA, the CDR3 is TGTGCCACCAGTGATTTGTGGGAGACCCAGTACTTC.

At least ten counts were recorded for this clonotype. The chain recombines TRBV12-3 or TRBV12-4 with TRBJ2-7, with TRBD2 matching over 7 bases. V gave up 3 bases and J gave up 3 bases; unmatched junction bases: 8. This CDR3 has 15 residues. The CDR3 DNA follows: TGTGCCAGCAGTTTTAGGCAAGGGGAGGGCTACGAGCAGTACTTC. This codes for CASSFRQGEGYEQYF.

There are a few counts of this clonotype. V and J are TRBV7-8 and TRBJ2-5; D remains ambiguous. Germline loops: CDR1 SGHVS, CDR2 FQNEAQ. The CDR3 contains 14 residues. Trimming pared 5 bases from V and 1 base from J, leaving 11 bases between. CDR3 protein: CASSPRRFQETQYF. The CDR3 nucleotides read TGTGCCAGCAGCCCCAGACGGTTCCAAGAGACCCAGTACTTC.

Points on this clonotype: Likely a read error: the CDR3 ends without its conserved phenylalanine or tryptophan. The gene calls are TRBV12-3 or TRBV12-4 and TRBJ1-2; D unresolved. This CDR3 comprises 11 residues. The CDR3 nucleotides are TGTGCCAGCAGTTCAGAGTATGACTACACCCTC. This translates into CASSSEYDYTL.

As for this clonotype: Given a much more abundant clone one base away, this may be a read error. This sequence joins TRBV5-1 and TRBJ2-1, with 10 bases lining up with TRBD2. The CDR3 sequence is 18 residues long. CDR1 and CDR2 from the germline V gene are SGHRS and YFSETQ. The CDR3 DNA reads TGCACCAGCAGCGCCAGTAAGTTTTTAGCGGGAGGACCTAATGAGCAGTTCTTC. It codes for CTSSASKFLAGGPNEQFF.

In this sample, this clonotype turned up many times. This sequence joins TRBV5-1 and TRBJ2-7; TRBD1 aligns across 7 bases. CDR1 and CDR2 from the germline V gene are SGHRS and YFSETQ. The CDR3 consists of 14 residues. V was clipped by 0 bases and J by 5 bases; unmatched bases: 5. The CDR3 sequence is CASSLEGAPDEQYF. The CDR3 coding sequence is TGCGCCAGCAGCTTGGAGGGGGCGCCGGACGAGCAGTACTTC.

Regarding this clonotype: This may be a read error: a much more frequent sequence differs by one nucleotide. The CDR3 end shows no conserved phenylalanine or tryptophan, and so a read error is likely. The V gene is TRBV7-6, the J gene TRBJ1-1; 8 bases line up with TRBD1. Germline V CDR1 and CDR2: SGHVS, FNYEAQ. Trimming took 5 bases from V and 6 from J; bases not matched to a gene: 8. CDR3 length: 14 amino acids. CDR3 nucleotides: TGTGCCAGCAGCCTTCTCTCAGGGGGCCCTGAAGCTTTCTGT. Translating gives CASSLLSGGPEAFC.

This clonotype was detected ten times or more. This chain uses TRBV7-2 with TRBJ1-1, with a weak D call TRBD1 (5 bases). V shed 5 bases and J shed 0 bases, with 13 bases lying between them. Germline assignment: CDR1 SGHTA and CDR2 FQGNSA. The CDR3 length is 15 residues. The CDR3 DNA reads TGTGCCAGCAGCGCATCCGGGACTCTGAACACTGAAGCTTTCTTT. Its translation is CASSASGTLNTEAFF.

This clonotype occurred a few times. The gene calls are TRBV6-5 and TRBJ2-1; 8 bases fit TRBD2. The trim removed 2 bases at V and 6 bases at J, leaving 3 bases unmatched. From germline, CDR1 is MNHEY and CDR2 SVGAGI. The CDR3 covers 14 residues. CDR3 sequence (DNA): TGTGCCAGCAGTTACCGGGAGGGGATCAATGAGCAGTTCTTC. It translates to CASSYREGINEQFF.